The 5 T cell receptor beta chains below come from one sample, sequenced in a study of blood T cell repertoires in COVID-19. Sequenced by immunoSEQ multiplex PCR; TCRdb stores in-frame clones only, minus some. The sample comprises 200,000 to 250,000 clones, roughly 90% of which are singletons, and 4% to 5.5% rests with the top ten. The sequencing sample was made of peripheral blood. These receptors all come from a woman aged 40 to 50 with acute or convalescent COVID-19.

J is TRBJ1-1 and V is TRBV5-1; no reliable D call. Trimming stripped 3 bases from V and 1 base from J, with 10 bases between. Germline V gene data show CDR1 as SGHRS and CDR2 as YFSETQ. The CDR3 sequence is 14 residues long. CDR3 bases: TGCGCCAGCAGCTGGTACAGTTCGAACACTGAAGCTTTCTTT. It yields the protein CASSWYSSNTEAFF.

The V call is TRBV6-5, the J call TRBJ2-2, with 7 bases fitting TRBD1. Germline V lookup: CDR1 MNHEY, CDR2 SVGAGI. J gave up 6 bases and V 6 bases, and 7 bases lay outside the gene matches. This CDR3 has 14 amino acids. CDR3: CASSATGEAGELFF. The DNA of the CDR3 is TGTGCCAGCAGCGCTACAGGGGAAGCCGGGGAGCTGTTTTTT.

The CDR3 protein is CASSLDRTGVRNSPLHF. The CDR3 nucleotides are TGTGCCAGCAGCTTAGATCGGACTGGGGTGAGGAATTCACCCCTCCACTTT. The genes are TRBV11-2 and TRBJ1-6; unclear D gene. The germline V and J ends were trimmed by 0 bases and 7 bases, with 16 bases remaining between them. This CDR3 comprises 17 residues. CDR1 is SGHAT and CDR2 is FQNNGV in the germline V gene.

The chain has TRBV6-5 and TRBJ2-5; D might be TRBD1 (5 bases). This CDR3 contains 14 residues. V lost 2 bases to trimming and J lost 1 base, with 8 bases between them. Germline values: CDR1 MNHEY, CDR2 SVGAGI. CDR3 sequence: CASSYRQGQETQYF. In nucleotides, the CDR3 is TGTGCCAGCAGTTACCGGCAGGGCCAAGAGACCCAGTACTTC.

The chain couples TRBV5-4 to TRBJ1-2, with 9 bases identical to TRBD1. CDR1 and CDR2 (germline): SGHNT, YYREEE (reference sequence). The ends lost 6 bases at V and 3 bases at J; junction bases unmatched: 15. CDR3 size: 17 residues. The CDR3 loop is CASTSDRGGRGDYGYTF. The CDR3 bases are TGTGCCAGCACCTCGGACAGGGGCGGCAGAGGGGACTATGGCTACACCTTC.